The source of this TCR beta chain is a study of T-cell reconstitution after alpha-beta-depleted transplantation in children. The V end lost 6 bases, the J end lost 1 base, and 7 bases lay between the germline ends. This CDR3 spans 12 amino acids. Germline CDR1 SGHRS, CDR2 YFSETQ. TCRbeta library construction was performed incorporating unique molecular identifiers. One entry per CDR3 protein, called by TCRdb with MiXCR from the PCR reads. This sample has about 270,000 distinct CDR3 sequences, with nearly 10% found just once. This clonotype was observed a few times. The sequences come from PBMCs from the stem cell graft donor, collected from the stem cell graft. The V gene is TRBV5-1, the J gene TRBJ1-1, with unresolved D. The TCR was taken from a human donor who donated a stem cell graft to a child with SCID. The CDR3 reads CASKIGNTEAFF. The CDR3 bases are TGCGCCAGCAAAATTGGGAACACTGAAGCTTTCTTT.